A single sample is the source of the 5 T cell receptor beta chains below, sequenced in a study of cytomegalovirus exposure and HLA in healthy donors (dated by TCRdb to the late 2010s). Library generation was performed with the immunoSEQ multiplex PCR assay. The multiplex PCR relied on a mix of 60 forward primers for TCR Vbeta segments and 13 reverse primers for TCR Jbeta segments. This immuneACCESS table, as held by TCRdb, lists in-frame sequences with V and J called but not all clones. Of the missing ones, under half trace to an unresolved V gene in checked studies; the others have no known cause. The sample table shows under 200,000 clones, and less than 90% are seen once. More than 0.85% of the sample comes from the top ten. The sequenced sample was PBMCs. These receptors came from a young man in good health and CMV-seronegative.

The V call is TRBV28, the J call TRBJ1-5, with 8 bases lining up with TRBD1. The J segment lost 4 bases and the V segment lost 3 bases, leaving 5 bases of the junction unmatched. The CDR3 contains 15 residues. From germline, CDR1 is MDHEN and CDR2 SYDVKM. CDR3 nucleotide sequence: TGTGCCAGCAGTTTCGCGGACAGGGATAATCAGCCCCAGCATTTT. Encoded protein: CASSFADRDNQPQHF.

The chain employs TRBV15 and TRBJ1-6; 9 positions match TRBD1. This CDR3 contains 15 residues. V lost 2 bases and J lost 8; bases outside the gene matches: 4. Germline V CDR1 and CDR2: LNHNV, YYDKDF (reference sequence). The CDR3 spells CATSRSRTGDSPLHF. The CDR3 DNA is TGTGCCACCAGCAGATCACGGACAGGGGATTCACCCCTCCACTTT.

CDR3 loop: CASSADTNTGELFF. DNA of the CDR3: TGTGCCAGTAGTGCGGACACTAACACCGGGGAGCTGTTTTTT. This chain links TRBV19 with TRBJ2-2, with D perhaps TRBD1 (5 bases). The ends were cut back, 5 bases at V and 2 bases at J, with 9 bases in the middle. Germline V gene data show CDR1 as LNHDA and CDR2 as SQIVND (reference sequence). The CDR3 consists of 14 residues.

CDR3 bases: TGCGCCAGCTTAGCTCTTGGGGGGACCCAAGAGACCCAGTACTTC. It is translated as CASLALGGTQETQYF. The rearrangement uses TRBV5-1 and TRBJ2-5; a possible D gene is TRBD2 (6 bases). The CDR3 has 15 amino acids. V dropped 7 bases and J dropped 1 base, with 17 bases sitting between them. Per the germline V gene, CDR1 is SGHRS and CDR2 is YFSETQ.

This chain joins TRBV27 and TRBJ2-3; the D gene is possibly TRBD2 (6 bases). This CDR3 is 15 amino acids long. The germline CDR1 and CDR2 sequences are MNHEY and SMNVEV (reference sequence). Deletions cut 3 bases from V and 3 bases from J, with 13 bases between. The CDR3 loop is CASSFSGVSTDTQYF. CDR3 sequence (DNA): TGTGCCAGCAGTTTTTCGGGAGTGTCGACAGATACGCAGTATTTT.